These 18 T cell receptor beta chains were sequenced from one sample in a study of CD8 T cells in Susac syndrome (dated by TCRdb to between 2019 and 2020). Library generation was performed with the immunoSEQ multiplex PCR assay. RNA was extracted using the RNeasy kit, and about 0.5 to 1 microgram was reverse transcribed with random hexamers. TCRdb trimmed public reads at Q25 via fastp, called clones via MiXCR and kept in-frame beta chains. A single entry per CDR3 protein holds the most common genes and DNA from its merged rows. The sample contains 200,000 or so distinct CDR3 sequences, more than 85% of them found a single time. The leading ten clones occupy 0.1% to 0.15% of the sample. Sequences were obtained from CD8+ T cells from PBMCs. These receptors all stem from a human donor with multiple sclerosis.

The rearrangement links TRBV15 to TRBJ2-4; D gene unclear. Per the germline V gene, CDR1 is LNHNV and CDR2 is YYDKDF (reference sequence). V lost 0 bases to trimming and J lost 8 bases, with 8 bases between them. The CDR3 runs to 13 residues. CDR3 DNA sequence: TGTGCCACCAGCAGAGATTCGAAGGACATTCAGTACTTC. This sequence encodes CATSRDSKDIQYF.

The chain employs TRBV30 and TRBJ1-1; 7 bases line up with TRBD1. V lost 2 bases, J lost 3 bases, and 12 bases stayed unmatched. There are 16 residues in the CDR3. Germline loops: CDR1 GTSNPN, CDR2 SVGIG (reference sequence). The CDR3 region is CAWSNHRGMGHTEAFF. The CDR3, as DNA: TGTGCCTGGAGTAACCACAGGGGAATGGGGCACACTGAAGCTTTCTTT.

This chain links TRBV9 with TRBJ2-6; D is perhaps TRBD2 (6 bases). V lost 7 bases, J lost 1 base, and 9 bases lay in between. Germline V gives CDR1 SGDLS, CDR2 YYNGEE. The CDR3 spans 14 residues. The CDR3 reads CASGGESGANVLTF. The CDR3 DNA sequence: TGTGCCAGCGGAGGGGAATCTGGGGCCAACGTCCTGACTTTC.

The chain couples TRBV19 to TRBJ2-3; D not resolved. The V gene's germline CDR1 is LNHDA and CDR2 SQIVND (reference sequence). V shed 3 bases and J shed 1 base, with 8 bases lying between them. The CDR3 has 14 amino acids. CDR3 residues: CASSIAAGTDTQYF. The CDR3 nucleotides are TGTGCCAGTAGTATCGCTGCGGGCACAGATACGCAGTATTTT.

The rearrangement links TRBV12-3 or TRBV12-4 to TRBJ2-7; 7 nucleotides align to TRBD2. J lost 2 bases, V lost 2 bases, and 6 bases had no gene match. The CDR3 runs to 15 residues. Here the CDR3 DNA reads TGTGCCAGCAGTTTAAGGACCGGGACTACCTACGAGCAGTACTTC. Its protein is CASSLRTGTTYEQYF.

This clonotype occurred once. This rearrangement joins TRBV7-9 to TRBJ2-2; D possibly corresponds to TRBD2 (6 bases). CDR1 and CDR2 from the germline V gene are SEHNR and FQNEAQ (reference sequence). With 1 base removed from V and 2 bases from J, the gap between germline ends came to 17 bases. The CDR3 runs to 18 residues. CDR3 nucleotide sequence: TGTGCCAGCAGCTTAGATGTGCTAGCGCTCGATAACACCGGGGAGCTGTTTTTT. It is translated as CASSLDVLALDNTGELFF.

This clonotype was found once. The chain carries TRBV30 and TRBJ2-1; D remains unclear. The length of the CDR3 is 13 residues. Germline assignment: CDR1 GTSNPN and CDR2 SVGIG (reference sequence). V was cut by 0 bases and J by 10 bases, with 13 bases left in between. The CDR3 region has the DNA TGTGCCTGGAGTGTACTGGGAACTTGGGAGCAGTTCTTC. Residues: CAWSVLGTWEQFF.

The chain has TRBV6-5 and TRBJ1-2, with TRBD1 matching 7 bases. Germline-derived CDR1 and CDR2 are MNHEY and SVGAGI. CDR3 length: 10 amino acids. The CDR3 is CPGGFRGYTF. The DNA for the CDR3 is TGTCCAGGGGGGTTTCGGGGCTACACCTTC.

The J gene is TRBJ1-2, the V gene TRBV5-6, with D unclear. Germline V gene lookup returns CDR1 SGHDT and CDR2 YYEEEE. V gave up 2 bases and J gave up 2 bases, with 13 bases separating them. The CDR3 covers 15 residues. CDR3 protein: CASSLRLLENYGYTF. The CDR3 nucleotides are TGTGCCAGCAGCTTACGGCTACTCGAGAACTATGGCTACACCTTC.

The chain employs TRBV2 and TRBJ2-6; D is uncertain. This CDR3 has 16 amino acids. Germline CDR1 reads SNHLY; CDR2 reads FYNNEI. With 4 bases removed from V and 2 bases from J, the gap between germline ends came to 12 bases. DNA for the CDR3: TGTGCCAGCAGTGGACCAGGTGAGGCTGGGGCCAACGTCCTGACTTTC. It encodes CASSGPGEAGANVLTF.

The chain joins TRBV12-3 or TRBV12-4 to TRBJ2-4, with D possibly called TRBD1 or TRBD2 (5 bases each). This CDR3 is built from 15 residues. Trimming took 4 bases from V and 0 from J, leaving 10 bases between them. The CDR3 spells CASSYGALAKNIQYF. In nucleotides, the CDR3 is TGTGCCAGCAGTTACGGGGCGCTAGCCAAAAACATTCAGTACTTC.

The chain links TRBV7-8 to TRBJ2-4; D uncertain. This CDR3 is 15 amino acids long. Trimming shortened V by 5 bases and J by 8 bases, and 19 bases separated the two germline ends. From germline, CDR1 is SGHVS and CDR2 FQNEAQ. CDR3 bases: TGTGCCAGCAGCGCGCCTCTGACTGAGCCTCACATTCAGTACTTC. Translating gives CASSAPLTEPHIQYF.

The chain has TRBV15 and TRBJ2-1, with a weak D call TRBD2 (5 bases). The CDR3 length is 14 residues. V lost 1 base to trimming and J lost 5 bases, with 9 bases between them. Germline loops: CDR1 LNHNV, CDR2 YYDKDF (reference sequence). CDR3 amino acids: CATSRVAGDNEQFF. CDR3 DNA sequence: TGTGCCACCAGCAGAGTCGCCGGGGACAATGAGCAGTTCTTC.

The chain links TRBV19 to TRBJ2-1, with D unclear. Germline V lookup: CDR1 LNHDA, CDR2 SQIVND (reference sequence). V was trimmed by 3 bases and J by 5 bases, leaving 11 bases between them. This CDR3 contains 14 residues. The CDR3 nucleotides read TGTGCCAGTAGTATGCCGGGTTACAACAATGAGCAGTTCTTC. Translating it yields CASSMPGYNNEQFF. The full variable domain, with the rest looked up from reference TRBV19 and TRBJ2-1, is DGGITQSPKYLFRKEGQNVTLSCEQNLNHDAMYWYRQDPGQGLRLIYYSQIVNDFQKGDIAEGYSVSREKKESFPLTVTSAQKNPTAFYLCASSMPGYNNEQFFGPGTRLTVL.

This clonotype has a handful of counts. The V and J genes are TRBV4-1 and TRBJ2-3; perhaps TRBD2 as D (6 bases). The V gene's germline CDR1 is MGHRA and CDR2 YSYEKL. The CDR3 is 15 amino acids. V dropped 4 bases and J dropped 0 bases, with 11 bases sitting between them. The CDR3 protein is CASSLTSSSTDTQYF. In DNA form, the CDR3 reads TGCGCCAGCAGCCTGACTAGTTCTAGCACAGATACGCAGTATTTT.

CDR3 sequence: CASSRDRLKKETQYF. CDR3 bases: TGTGCCAGCAGCCGGGACAGGCTCAAAAAAGAGACCCAGTACTTC. The chain joins TRBV7-2 to TRBJ2-5, with 8 bases lining up with TRBD1. The germline V gene encodes CDR1 SGHTA and CDR2 FQGNSA. V lost 5 bases, J lost 3 bases, and 8 bases stayed unmatched. The CDR3 spans 15 residues.

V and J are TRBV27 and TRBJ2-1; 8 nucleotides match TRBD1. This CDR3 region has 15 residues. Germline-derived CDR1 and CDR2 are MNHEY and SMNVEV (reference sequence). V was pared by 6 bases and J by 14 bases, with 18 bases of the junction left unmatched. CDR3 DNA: TGTGCCAGCAGCGACGGAATGGACAGGGACCTGCAGAAGTTCTTC. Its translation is CASSDGMDRDLQKFF.

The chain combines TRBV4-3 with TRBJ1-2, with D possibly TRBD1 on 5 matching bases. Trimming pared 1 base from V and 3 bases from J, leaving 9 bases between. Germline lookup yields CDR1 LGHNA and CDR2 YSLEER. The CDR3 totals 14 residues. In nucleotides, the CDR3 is TGCGCCAGCAGCCAAGGGGGCGCGGACTATGGCTACACCTTC. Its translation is CASSQGGADYGYTF.